A single sample is the source of the 23 T cell receptor beta chains below, sequenced in a study of cytomegalovirus exposure and HLA in healthy donors. 13 Jbeta primers and 60 Vbeta primers were used for the PCR. Data came from immunoSEQ multiplex PCR; TCRdb stores just in-frame clones and leaves some out. The data show a few hundred thousand clones, under 80% seen once. Sequencing was performed on PBMCs. The receptor set was obtained from a woman aged 25 to 39 in good health and CMV-seronegative.

The chain carries TRBV19 and TRBJ1-5, with 9 bases identical to TRBD1. The germline V gene has CDR1 LNHDA and CDR2 SQIVND (reference sequence). The V and J ends lost 9 bases and 2 bases, in that order; junction bases with no gene match: 8. There are 15 residues in the CDR3. The CDR3 is CASRWDRVGNQPQHF. The CDR3 bases are TGTGCCAGCCGATGGGACAGGGTCGGCAATCAGCCCCAGCATTTT. The variable domain in full, completed from reference TRBV19 and TRBJ1-5, reads DGGITQSPKYLFRKEGQNVTLSCEQNLNHDAMYWYRQDPGQGLRLIYYSQIVNDFQKGDIAEGYSVSREKKESFPLTVTSAQKNPTAFYLCASRWDRVGNQPQHFGDGTRLSIL.

J is TRBJ1-1 and V is TRBV18, with 7 nucleotides matching TRBD1. The J segment lost 7 bases and the V segment lost 6 bases, leaving 5 bases of the junction unmatched. Germline CDR1 KGHSH, CDR2 LQKENI. The CDR3 loop spans 12 amino acids. In DNA, the CDR3 is TGTGCCAGCTCCCTGGGACAGTTTGAAGCTTTCTTT. This translates into CASSLGQFEAFF.

The genes are TRBV28 and TRBJ2-1; TRBD2 matches 12 bases. Germline CDR1 reads MDHEN; CDR2 reads SYDVKM. V lost 5 bases and J lost 4; bases outside the gene matches: 3. There are 15 residues in the CDR3. CDR3 sequence reads: CASSTGTSGYNEQFF. The CDR3 DNA is TGTGCCAGCAGTACCGGGACTAGCGGGTACAATGAGCAGTTCTTC. Full variable domain (outside the CDR3, taken from reference TRBV28 and TRBJ2-1): DVKVTQSSRYLVKRTGEKVFLECVQDMDHENMFWYRQDPGLGLRLIYFSYDVKMKEKGDIPEGYSVSREKKERFSLILESASTNQTSMYLCASSTGTSGYNEQFFGPGTRLTVL.

This chain uses TRBV7-9 with TRBJ1-1, with unresolved D. Looked up from germline, CDR1 is SEHNR and CDR2 is FQNEAQ (reference sequence). This CDR3 has 13 residues. The V end lost 5 bases, the J end lost 5 bases, and 12 bases lay between the germline ends. In DNA, the CDR3 is TGTGCCAGCAGCCAATCAGTACAGACTGAAGCTTTCTTT. Protein: CASSQSVQTEAFF.

The chain uses TRBV19 and TRBJ2-1; 7 bases fit TRBD1. The CDR3 consists of 13 residues. V was clipped by 6 bases and J by 6 bases; unmatched bases: 5. Germline-derived CDR1 and CDR2 are LNHDA and SQIVND (reference sequence). The CDR3 DNA reads as TGTGCCAGTAGCATGGGACAGACCAATGAGCAGTTCTTC. Its protein is CASSMGQTNEQFF.

CDR3 sequence (DNA): TGTGCCAGCAGCCTCGACAGGGGATATGGCTACACCTTC. Amino acids: CASSLDRGYGYTF. The rearrangement links TRBV7-8 to TRBJ1-2, with 8 bases that match TRBD1. The CDR3 is made up of 13 amino acids. V trimming: 5 bases; J trimming: 5 bases; junction bases outside the gene matches: 4. Germline loops: CDR1 SGHVS, CDR2 FQNEAQ.

J is TRBJ1-5 and V is TRBV6-1; possible D gene TRBD1, 6 bases. CDR1 is MNHNS and CDR2 is SASEGT in the germline V gene. CDR3 length: 16 amino acids. Trimming pared 4 bases from V and 5 bases from J, leaving 18 bases between. CDR3 sequence reads: CASSGSGRGQYQPQHF. The CDR3, as DNA: TGTGCCAGCAGTGGGAGTGGCAGGGGACAATATCAGCCCCAGCATTTT.

The chain joins TRBV5-1 to TRBJ2-5, with 7 bases aligning to TRBD2. V lost 3 bases to trimming and J lost 5 bases; unmatched junction nucleotides: 4. The CDR3 runs 13 residues. The V gene's germline CDR1 is SGHRS and CDR2 YFSETQ. The CDR3 sequence: CASSSGGFETQYF. CDR3 in DNA: TGCGCCAGCAGCTCCGGGGGGTTTGAGACCCAGTACTTC.

The rearrangement uses TRBV30 and TRBJ2-7; possible D gene TRBD2, 6 bases. The CDR3 covers 11 residues. V was trimmed by 8 bases and J by 3 bases, leaving 11 bases between them. Per germline, CDR1 GTSNPN and CDR2 SVGIG (reference sequence). CDR3 sequence: CAASDVYEQYF. In DNA, the CDR3 is TGTGCCGCTAGCGACGTCTACGAGCAGTACTTC.

This clone was detected once. The germline gene is not matched at one end of the junction; a read error may be the cause. The V call is TRBV7-9, the J call TRBJ2-7; D might be TRBD1 (5 bases). The germline CDR1 and CDR2 sequences are SEHNR and FQNEAQ (reference sequence). There are 12 residues in the CDR3. CDR3 loop: CSSSLVGDEQYF. The CDR3 region has the DNA TGTTCCAGCAGCTTAGTAGGGGACGAGCAGTACTTC.

This chain uses TRBV5-1 with TRBJ1-2; 7 nucleotides match TRBD1. The CDR3 contains 15 residues. Trimming took 0 bases from V and 6 from J; bases not matched to a gene: 8. Germline CDR1 and CDR2: SGHRS and YFSETQ. CDR3 nucleotide sequence: TGCGCCAGCAGCTTGGCACCAGGGGGTTCAGATGGCTACACCTTC. Protein sequence: CASSLAPGGSDGYTF. The variable domain in full, with the rest retrieved from reference TRBV5-1 and TRBJ1-2, is KAGVTQTPRYLIKTRGQQVTLSCSPISGHRSVSWYQQTPGQGLQFLFEYFSETQRNKGNFPGRFSGRQFSNSRSEMNVSTLELGDSALYLCASSLAPGGSDGYTFGSGTRLTVV.

The chain recombines TRBV6-1 with TRBJ2-7; D unclear. Germline CDR1 and CDR2: MNHNS and SASEGT. Trimming stripped 4 bases from V and 0 bases from J, with 19 bases between. This CDR3 comprises 17 residues. This CDR3 is CASSVRSPGPTSYEQYF. In DNA, the CDR3 is TGTGCCAGCAGTGTACGTTCCCCGGGTCCAACCTCCTACGAGCAGTACTTC.

V and J are TRBV2 and TRBJ2-2; 9 positions agree with TRBD2. Germline V lookup: CDR1 SNHLY, CDR2 FYNNEI. The CDR3 totals 17 residues. The V and J ends lost 0 bases and 7 bases, in that order; junction bases with no gene match: 9. The CDR3 reads CASSEAGAGGKDGELFF. The DNA for the CDR3 is TGTGCCAGCAGTGAAGCAGGAGCGGGAGGAAAGGACGGGGAGCTGTTTTTT.

J is TRBJ1-5 and V is TRBV12-5; perhaps TRBD1 as D (6 bases). Germline V lookup: CDR1 LGHNT, CDR2 FRNRAP. Between the trimmed V and J ends, which lost 1 base and 3 bases, there was a span of 16 bases. The CDR3 length is 17 residues. The CDR3 here is CASGLEDRWGPNQPQHF. For the CDR3, the DNA is TGTGCTAGTGGTTTGGAGGACCGTTGGGGGCCCAATCAGCCCCAGCATTTT. The variable domain in full, completed from reference TRBV12-5 and TRBJ1-5, reads DARVTQTPRHKVTEMGQEVTMRCQPILGHNTVFWYRQTMMQGLELLAYFRNRAPLDDSGMPKDRFSAEMPDATLATLKIQPSEPRDSAVYFCASGLEDRWGPNQPQHFGDGTRLSIL.

The J gene is TRBJ1-4, the V gene TRBV2; maybe TRBD1 (6 bases). From germline, CDR1 is SNHLY and CDR2 FYNNEI. The CDR3 covers 14 residues. The ends were cut back, 6 bases at V and 8 bases at J, with 16 bases in the middle. CDR3 nucleotides: TGTGCCAGCAGACAGGGAGGGGAGGAAGAAAAACTGTTTTTT. Protein: CASRQGGEEEKLFF. The complete variable domain, with remaining parts taken from reference TRBV2 and TRBJ1-4, reads EPEVTQTPSHQVTQMGQEVILRCVPISNHLYFYWYRQILGQKVEFLVSFYNNEISEKSEIFDDQFSVERPDGSNFTLKIRSTKLEDSAMYFCASRQGGEEEKLFFGSGTQLSVL.

This sequence joins TRBV11-2 and TRBJ2-7; D unclear. CDR3 size: 16 residues. V gave up 2 bases and J gave up 4 bases, with 18 bases separating them. Germline V gene data show CDR1 as SGHAT and CDR2 as FQNNGV. The DNA of the CDR3 is TGTGCCAGCAGCTTAAGTTCTGCGGATATCAATTACGAGCAGTACTTC. It yields the protein CASSLSSADINYEQYF.

The chain uses TRBV6-6 and TRBJ2-7, with D possibly TRBD2 on 5 matching bases. The CDR3 has 14 residues. V lost 5 bases and J lost 3, with 14 bases in between. CDR1 MNHNY and CDR2 SVGAGI come from the germline V gene (reference sequence). The CDR3, as DNA: TGTGCCAGCAGTCCCCTCCGCGGACTCTACGAGCAGTACTTC. Translating it yields CASSPLRGLYEQYF.

The genes are TRBV5-6 and TRBJ1-2; 7 bases match TRBD1. The CDR3 is 11 residues long. Trimming at V came to 4 bases and at J to 6 bases, leaving 0 bases not matched to a gene. Germline V gene sequence: CDR1 SGHDT, CDR2 YYEEEE. CDR3 sequence: CASSQGDGYTF. The CDR3 DNA follows: TGTGCCAGCAGCCAGGGGGATGGCTACACCTTC.

This chain connects TRBV7-9 to TRBJ2-3, with 9 nucleotides matching TRBD2. Looked up from germline, CDR1 is SEHNR and CDR2 is FQNEAQ (reference sequence). The length of the CDR3 is 15 residues. V trimming: 5 bases; J trimming: 6 bases; junction bases outside the gene matches: 9. The CDR3 DNA sequence: TGTGCCAGCAGCAGACTAGCGGAGATACCTGATACGCAGTATTTT. This encodes CASSRLAEIPDTQYF.

The table lists this clone with a count of one. V is TRBV19 and J is TRBJ2-5, with D possibly matching TRBD2 (6 bases). With 3 bases removed from V and 4 bases from J, the gap between germline ends came to 9 bases. This CDR3 is built from 13 residues. CDR1 is LNHDA and CDR2 is SQIVND in the germline V gene (reference sequence). Here the CDR3 DNA reads TGTGCCAGTAGTATTCCGGGACTAGAGACCCAGTACTTC. This codes for CASSIPGLETQYF.

The chain carries TRBV5-6 and TRBJ2-1; 7 nucleotides match TRBD2. V dropped 5 bases and J dropped 4; count of bases not matched to a gene: 6. The CDR3 sequence is 14 residues long. CDR1 is SGHDT and CDR2 is YYEEEE in the germline V gene. The CDR3 bases are TGTGCCAGCAGTCGGCGGGAGTGGTACAATGAGCAGTTCTTC. Residues: CASSRREWYNEQFF.

The gene calls are TRBV11-2 and TRBJ2-1, with 13 bases identical to TRBD2. This CDR3 comprises 15 residues. Germline CDR1 and CDR2: SGHAT and FQNNGV. The V gene end was trimmed by 5 bases and the J gene end by 8 bases; junction bases not matched to a gene: 6. The CDR3 protein is CASSIGTSGTHEQFF. CDR3 nucleotide sequence: TGTGCCAGCAGCATCGGGACTAGCGGGACGCATGAGCAGTTCTTC.

On this clone itself: At one boundary the junction diverges from the germline segment, which might be a read error. The V gene is TRBV6-1, the J gene TRBJ1-5, with a possible D match to TRBD1 (6 bases). The CDR3 is made up of 15 amino acids. CDR1 and CDR2 (germline): MNHNS, SASEGT. The CDR3 nucleotides are TGTGCCACATCCGAGGGGGACGGAAGCAATCAGCCCCGGCATTTT. Protein: CATSEGDGSNQPRHF.